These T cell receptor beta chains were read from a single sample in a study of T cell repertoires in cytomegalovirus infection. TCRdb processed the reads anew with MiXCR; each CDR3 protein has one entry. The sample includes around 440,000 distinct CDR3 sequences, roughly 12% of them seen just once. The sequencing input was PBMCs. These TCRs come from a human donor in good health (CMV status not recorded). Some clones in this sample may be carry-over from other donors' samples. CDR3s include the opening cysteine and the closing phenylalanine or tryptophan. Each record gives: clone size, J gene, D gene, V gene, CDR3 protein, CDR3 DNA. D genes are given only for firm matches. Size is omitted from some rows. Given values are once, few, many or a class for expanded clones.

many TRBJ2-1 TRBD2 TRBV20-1 CSARDWRELSNEQFF TGCAGTGCTAGAGATTGGCGGGAGTTAAGCAATGAGCAGTTCTTC
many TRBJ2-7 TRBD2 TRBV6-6 CASSTPSGSREQYF TGTGCCAGCAGTACTCCTAGCGGGAGTCGCGAGCAGTACTTC
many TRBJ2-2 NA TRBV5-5 CASSISQTNTGELFF TGTGCCAGCAGCATCTCGCAGACGAACACCGGGGAGCTGTTTTTT
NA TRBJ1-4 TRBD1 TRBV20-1 CSAATRQGREKLFF TGCAGTGCTGCCACCAGACAGGGGCGTGAAAAACTGTTTTTT
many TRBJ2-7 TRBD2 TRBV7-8 CASSTRASGGRYEQYF TGTGCCAGCAGCACCCGGGCTAGCGGGGGGCGCTACGAGCAGTACTTC
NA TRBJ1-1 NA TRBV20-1 CSAETSRDPRNTEAFF TGCAGTGCTGAAACAAGCCGGGACCCAAGAAACACTGAAGCTTTCTTT
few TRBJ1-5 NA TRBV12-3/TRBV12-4 CASSSAGGKPQHF TGTGCCAGCAGTTCGGCCGGGGGGAAGCCCCAGCATTTT
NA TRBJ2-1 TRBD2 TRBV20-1 CSARGGLAGFNEQFF TGCAGTGCTAGAGGGGGACTAGCGGGATTTAATGAGCAGTTCTTC
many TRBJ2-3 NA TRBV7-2 CASSFARIPGGTDTQYF TGTGCCAGCAGCTTCGCTAGGATCCCAGGAGGGACAGATACGCAGTATTTT
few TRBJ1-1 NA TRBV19 CASTSWEGVYTEAFF TGTGCCAGTACCTCTTGGGAGGGGGTGTACACTGAAGCTTTCTTT
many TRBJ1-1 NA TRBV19 CASSIARNTEAFF TGTGCCAGTAGTATAGCCCGGAACACTGAAGCTTTCTTT
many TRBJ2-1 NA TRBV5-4 CASSLGTNEQFF TGTGCCAGCAGCTTGGGTACCAATGAGCAGTTCTTC
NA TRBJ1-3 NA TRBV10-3 CAISVNHYSGNTIYF TGTGCCATCAGTGTAAATCATTACTCTGGAAACACCATATATTTT
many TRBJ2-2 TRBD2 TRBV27 CASSSPGLAGGLFTGELFF TGTGCCAGCAGTTCTCCGGGACTAGCGGGAGGGCTTTTCACCGGGGAGCTGTTTTTT
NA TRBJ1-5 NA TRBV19 CASSMPIPVGGQPQHF TGTGCCAGTAGTATGCCAATCCCGGTCGGCGGTCAGCCCCAGCATTTT
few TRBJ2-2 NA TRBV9 CASSVGPGPGELFF TGTGCCAGCAGCGTAGGCCCGGGGCCCGGGGAGCTGTTTTTT
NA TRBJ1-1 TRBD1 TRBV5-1 CASSSGQQHTEAFF TGCGCCAGCAGCTCGGGACAGCAGCACACTGAAGCTTTCTTT
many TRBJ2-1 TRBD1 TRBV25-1 CASSDSVFRTGIYNEQFF TGTGCCAGCAGTGACTCCGTTTTCCGGACAGGGATCTACAATGAGCAGTTCTTC
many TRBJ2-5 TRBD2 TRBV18 CASSPPPGGTQETQYF TGTGCCAGCTCACCACCCCCGGGGGGGACTCAAGAGACCCAGTACTTC
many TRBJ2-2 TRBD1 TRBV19 CASSSGTGQTGELFF TGTGCCAGTAGTTCCGGGACAGGGCAAACCGGGGAGCTGTTTTTT
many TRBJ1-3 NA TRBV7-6 CASSQFGGTNLPGNTIYF TGTGCCAGCAGCCAATTCGGGGGAACCAATCTCCCGGGAAACACCATATATTTT
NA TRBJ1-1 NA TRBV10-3 CAISEGANTEAFF TGTGCCATCAGTGAGGGTGCTAACACTGAAGCTTTCTTT
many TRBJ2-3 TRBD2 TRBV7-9 CASSSSQLAGYMGTQYF TGTGCCAGCAGCTCATCCCAACTAGCGGGGTACATGGGTACGCAGTATTTT
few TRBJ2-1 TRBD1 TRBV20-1 CSALTDRGQSYNEQFF TGCAGTGCCCTTACGGACAGGGGGCAGTCGTACAATGAGCAGTTCTTC
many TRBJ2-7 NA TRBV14 CASSQWEDSYEQYF TGTGCCAGCAGCCAGTGGGAGGACTCCTACGAGCAGTACTTC
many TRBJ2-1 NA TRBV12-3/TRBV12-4 CASTFGGPRNEQFF TGTGCCAGCACTTTCGGGGGGCCGCGGAATGAGCAGTTCTTC
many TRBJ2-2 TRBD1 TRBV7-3 CASRPSRQGGLFF TGTGCCAGCAGGCCGAGTCGACAGGGGGGGCTGTTTTTT
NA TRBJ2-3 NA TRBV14 CASSPRQRLTDTQYF TGTGCCAGCAGTCCCAGACAGCGGCTTACAGATACGCAGTATTTT
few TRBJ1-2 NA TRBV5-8 CASSPRVSSNYGYTF TGTGCCAGCAGCCCCAGGGTTTCTTCTAACTATGGCTACACCTTC